A single sample gave rise to the 24 T cell receptor beta chains below, sequenced in a study of cytomegalovirus exposure and HLA in healthy donors. The PCR employed 60 Vbeta primers together with 13 Jbeta primers. The data were produced by immunoSEQ multiplex PCR, yet TCRdb's version contains in-frame clones alone and is incomplete. The sample yields some 96,000 clones, around 74% seen once. Sequencing was performed on PBMCs. The receptors were sampled from a middle-aged man in good health and CMV-seropositive.

V usage is TRBV5-1 and J usage is TRBJ2-1; TRBD1 aligns across 10 bases. Germline V CDR1 and CDR2: SGHRS, YFSETQ. This CDR3 spans 16 amino acids. With 4 bases clipped from V and 4 bases from J, the junction kept 8 bases outside the gene matches. The CDR3 loop is CASSRGDRGYYNEQFF. CDR3 nucleotides: TGCGCCAGCAGCAGAGGGGACAGGGGCTATTACAATGAGCAGTTCTTC.

The rearrangement uses TRBV5-6 and TRBJ2-3; possible D gene TRBD1, 5 bases. The length of the CDR3 is 15 residues. CDR1 is SGHDT and CDR2 is YYEEEE in the germline V gene. V was trimmed by 0 bases and J by 3 bases, leaving 11 bases between them. The CDR3 region has the DNA TGTGCCAGCAGCTTGGGACAGCACACAACAGATACGCAGTATTTT. Its translation is CASSLGQHTTDTQYF.

The chain employs TRBV19 and TRBJ2-7; 8 bases match TRBD1. J was trimmed by 1 base and V by 3 bases; bases with no gene match: 8. This CDR3 spans 16 amino acids. Germline V gives CDR1 LNHDA, CDR2 SQIVND (reference sequence). CDR3 sequence (DNA): TGTGCCAGTAGTATTCGCAGGGGGCAGGAATCCTACGAGCAGTACTTC. It codes for CASSIRRGQESYEQYF.

The chain uses TRBV28 and TRBJ1-4, with TRBD1 identical over 7 bases. With 3 bases clipped from V and 7 bases from J, the junction kept 8 bases outside the gene matches. The germline V gene encodes CDR1 MDHEN and CDR2 SYDVKM. CDR3 length equals 15 residues. The CDR3 protein is CASSFRTGRSEKLFF. The CDR3 nucleotides are TGTGCCAGCAGTTTCCGGACAGGTCGGAGTGAAAAACTGTTTTTT.

The chain has TRBV28 and TRBJ2-5; D is unclear. V was cut by 3 bases and J by 1 base, with 6 bases left in between. Looked up from germline, CDR1 is MDHEN and CDR2 is SYDVKM. The CDR3 runs to 13 residues. The CDR3 loop is CASSLAVQETQYF. Written as DNA, the CDR3 is TGTGCCAGCAGTTTGGCGGTCCAAGAGACCCAGTACTTC. Full variable domain (outside the CDR3, taken from reference TRBV28 and TRBJ2-5): DVKVTQSSRYLVKRTGEKVFLECVQDMDHENMFWYRQDPGLGLRLIYFSYDVKMKEKGDIPEGYSVSREKKERFSLILESASTNQTSMYLCASSLAVQETQYFGPGTRLLVL.

This clone was observed a few times. The rearrangement joins TRBV5-6 to TRBJ1-2, with D unresolved. From germline, CDR1 is SGHDT and CDR2 YYEEEE. V lost 5 bases, J lost 0 bases, and 20 bases lay in between. The CDR3 is 17 residues long. The CDR3 nucleotides read TGTGCCAGCAGTCCAATTGTGGGTACGAGGGCTAACTATGGCTACACCTTC. Translating it yields CASSPIVGTRANYGYTF.

The chain combines TRBV9 with TRBJ1-1, with no clear D. Trimming shortened V by 2 bases and J by 1 base, and 9 bases separated the two germline ends. The CDR3 runs to 14 residues. Germline assignment: CDR1 SGDLS and CDR2 YYNGEE. CDR3 sequence reads: CASSVLSANTEAFF. The CDR3 DNA is TGTGCCAGCAGCGTGTTGAGCGCGAACACTGAAGCTTTCTTT.

This clone was counted between two and nine times. The chain is built from TRBV13 and TRBJ1-1; 7 nucleotides agree with TRBD1. This CDR3 has 12 amino acids. V shed 3 bases, J shed 8 bases, and the junction held 3 bases outside the gene matches. The germline gives CDR1 PRHDT, CDR2 FYEKMQ (reference sequence). CDR3 nucleotide sequence: TGTGCCAGCAGCTTCCGGACAGGAGAAGCTTTCTTT. Protein sequence: CASSFRTGEAFF.

CDR3 coding DNA: TGTGCCAGCTCACCTGGACTAGCGGGGGGCTACAATGAGCAGTTCTTC. Encoded protein: CASSPGLAGGYNEQFF. This sequence joins TRBV18 and TRBJ2-1, with 14 bases that match TRBD2. The CDR3 covers 16 residues. In germline, CDR1 is KGHSH, CDR2 LQKENI. The trim removed 3 bases at V and 3 bases at J, leaving 1 base unmatched.

In its sample, this clone was seen once. The gene calls are TRBV29-1 and TRBJ2-7; perhaps TRBD2 as D (5 bases). Germline loops: CDR1 SQVTM, CDR2 ANQGSEA. Trimming removed 4 bases at V and 3 bases at J, with 13 bases between. The CDR3 sequence is 13 residues long. Here the CDR3 reads CSVGAGEGYEQYF. In DNA, the CDR3 is TGCAGCGTTGGGGCAGGCGAGGGCTACGAGCAGTACTTC.

This clone was observed a single time. The gene calls are TRBV19 and TRBJ2-3, with 10 positions matching TRBD2. CDR1 and CDR2 (germline): LNHDA, SQIVND (reference sequence). The CDR3 is 17 amino acids. Trimming removed 4 bases from V and 1 base from J; junction bases left unmatched: 8. The CDR3 DNA reads TGTGCCAGTAGTAGAAACGCCGGGACTAGCGGCACAGATACGCAGTATTTT. Protein: CASSRNAGTSGTDTQYF.

This clone was observed a few times. This sequence joins TRBV15 and TRBJ2-5; 11 positions agree with TRBD2. This CDR3 contains 16 residues. J lost 4 bases, V lost 0 bases, and 4 bases had no gene match. The germline CDR1 and CDR2 sequences are LNHNV and YYDKDF (reference sequence). The DNA for the CDR3 is TGTGCCACCAGCAGAGATGGTCTAGCGGGGGGAGAGACCCAGTACTTC. Encoded protein: CATSRDGLAGGETQYF.

The chain couples TRBV9 to TRBJ2-7; TRBD2 aligns across 8 bases. The CDR3 runs 14 residues. From germline, CDR1 is SGDLS and CDR2 YYNGEE. V shed 6 bases and J 6 bases; nucleotides not matched to a gene: 11. For the CDR3, the DNA is TGTGCCAGCAAATCCGGCTCGGCGGGGGGCGAGCAGTACTTC. Protein: CASKSGSAGGEQYF.

This chain joins TRBV29-1 and TRBJ2-5, with a weak D call TRBD1 (6 bases). The V gene lost 6 bases and the J gene lost 4 bases, with 15 bases spanning the gap. The CDR3 totals 13 residues. CDR1 is SQVTM, CDR2 ANQGSEA, per germline. This CDR3 is CSVDSGVRETQYF. For the CDR3, the DNA is TGCAGCGTCGATTCAGGGGTTCGAGAGACCCAGTACTTC.

This clone was recorded a few times. The chain couples TRBV5-4 to TRBJ2-1, with TRBD2 identical over 16 bases. This CDR3 is built from 16 residues. J gave up 10 bases and V 4 bases, and 8 bases lay outside the gene matches. Germline-derived CDR1 and CDR2 are SGHNT and YYREEE (reference sequence). The CDR3 reads CASSTGTSGGAREQFF. CDR3 nucleotide sequence: TGTGCCAGCAGCACCGGGACTAGCGGGGGGGCACGAGAGCAGTTCTTC.

The chain couples TRBV5-4 to TRBJ2-7; the D gene is possibly TRBD2 (5 bases). Deletions cut 0 bases from V and 5 bases from J, with 12 bases between. The CDR3 totals 14 residues. Germline assignment: CDR1 SGHNT and CDR2 YYREEE (reference sequence). For the CDR3, the DNA is TGTGCCAGCAGCTTGGCCTACTTGGGAGACGAGCAGTACTTC. Translation: CASSLAYLGDEQYF.

This clone was counted between two and nine times. The chain joins TRBV4-1 to TRBJ2-5; 7 bases match TRBD2. Trimming cost V 0 bases and J 5 bases; bases outside gene matches: 9. Germline CDR1 MGHRA, CDR2 YSYEKL. The CDR3 spans 16 residues. The CDR3 nucleotides read TGCGCCAGCAGCCAAGATCTGGGAGGGGCGGATGAGACCCAGTACTTC. Residues: CASSQDLGGADETQYF.

The rearrangement joins TRBV6-1 to TRBJ1-4; 7 nucleotides agree with TRBD1. Germline CDR1 MNHNS, CDR2 SASEGT. Losses at the gene ends were 7 bases for V and 0 bases for J; bases not matched to a gene: 5. The CDR3 contains 15 residues. CDR3 amino acids: CASKATGSTNEKLFF. The CDR3 nucleotides are TGTGCCAGCAAAGCGACAGGGTCAACTAATGAAAAACTGTTTTTT.

This clone was counted a few times. CDR3 sequence: CASSDRTANTGELFF. The CDR3 region has the DNA TGCGCCAGCAGCGATAGGACAGCGAACACCGGGGAGCTGTTTTTT. This chain joins TRBV5-1 and TRBJ2-2; the D gene is possibly TRBD1 (6 bases). The germline CDR1 and CDR2 sequences are SGHRS and YFSETQ. The CDR3 covers 15 residues. V was clipped by 4 bases and J by 0 bases, with 10 bases between them. Using reference TRBV5-1 and TRBJ2-2 for the parts outside the CDR3, the full variable domain is KAGVTQTPRYLIKTRGQQVTLSCSPISGHRSVSWYQQTPGQGLQFLFEYFSETQRNKGNFPGRFSGRQFSNSRSEMNVSTLELGDSALYLCASSDRTANTGELFFGEGSRLTVL.

The V gene is TRBV9, the J gene TRBJ2-3; 9 bases match TRBD2. The germline gives CDR1 SGDLS, CDR2 YYNGEE. CDR3 length: 17 amino acids. V dropped 4 bases and J dropped 2; count of bases not matched to a gene: 11. Written as DNA, the CDR3 is TGTGCCAGCAGCCCAAAGGTAGAGCGGGGGGACACAGATACGCAGTATTTT. Protein: CASSPKVERGDTDTQYF.

V usage is TRBV7-9 and J usage is TRBJ1-3, with a possible D match to TRBD1 (5 bases). CDR1 SEHNR and CDR2 FQNEAQ come from the germline V gene (reference sequence). This CDR3 comprises 16 residues. The V gene lost 4 bases and the J gene lost 0 bases, with 13 bases spanning the gap. This chain's CDR3 is CASSSPGGPSGNTIYF. CDR3 nucleotides: TGTGCCAGCAGCTCCCCGGGGGGTCCCTCTGGAAACACCATATATTTT.

CDR3: CASRGERTRGNQPQHF. The DNA for the CDR3 is TGTGCCAGCAGGGGGGAAAGGACGCGGGGGAATCAGCCCCAGCATTTT. The chain couples TRBV28 to TRBJ1-5; maybe TRBD1 (5 bases). Deletions cut 6 bases from V and 4 bases from J, with 19 bases between. Germline loops: CDR1 MDHEN, CDR2 SYDVKM. The CDR3 consists of 16 residues.

The CDR3 here is CATSSLQSSYEQYF. DNA of the CDR3: TGTGCCACCAGCAGCCTACAGAGCTCCTACGAGCAGTACTTC. This chain connects TRBV15 to TRBJ2-7; unclear D gene. The V end lost 3 bases, the J end lost 0 bases, and 9 bases lay between the germline ends. The CDR3 has 14 residues. Germline loops: CDR1 LNHNV, CDR2 YYDKDF (reference sequence).

The chain is built from TRBV5-1 and TRBJ2-3, with 11 bases fitting TRBD2. The germline V gene encodes CDR1 SGHRS and CDR2 YFSETQ. The CDR3 is made up of 17 amino acids. Trimming cost V 3 bases and J 0 bases; bases outside gene matches: 6. This CDR3 reads CASSSFLAGGSTDTQYF. The CDR3 region has the DNA TGCGCCAGCAGCTCCTTCCTAGCGGGGGGTAGCACAGATACGCAGTATTTT.